This entry lists 24 T cell receptor beta chains sequenced from one sample in a study of regulatory T cells in long-lasting Graves disease. Described time point: newly diagnosed GD, antithyroid drugs for less than 3 months. TCR sequences were obtained from RNA taken from PBMCs. For TCR beta, libraries came from iRepertoire HTBI primers and Arm-PCR of CDR3 regions. TCRdb ran MiXCR on the multiplex PCR reads and lists one entry per CDR3 protein. Of approximately 540,000 distinct CDR3 sequences in the sample, around 12% were seen once. This same sample was also part of a study on T cells in Graves' hyperthyroidism and ophthalmopathy.

Sequences were derived from peripheral blood mononuclear cells (PBMCs), sampled at new diagnosis, from a patient treated with antithyroid drugs. The source is a woman under 40 with Graves disease.

This clonotype has only a few counts. This chain joins TRBV11-1 and TRBJ2-3, with D tentatively TRBD2 (6 bases). Between the trimmed V and J ends, which lost 5 bases and 2 bases, there was a span of 20 bases. Germline CDR1 reads SGHAT; CDR2 reads FQDESV (reference sequence). The CDR3 length is 17 residues. CDR3: CASSRMEGLPNTDTQYF. DNA for the CDR3: TGTGCCAGCAGCCGAATGGAGGGACTTCCTAACACAGATACGCAGTATTTT.

This clonotype was counted only a few times. This may arise from a read error, as a much more abundant clone is one base away. The chain employs TRBV30 and TRBJ1-5, with a possible D match to TRBD2 (5 bases). The DNA end favors TRBJ2-3, so the J call may be wrong. The germline V gene has CDR1 GTSNPN and CDR2 SVGIG (reference sequence). The CDR3 length is 15 residues. The CDR3: CAWSAPGGRGQPQYF. DNA of the CDR3: TGTGCCTGGAGTGCGCCGGGCGGGCGTGGTCAGCCCCAGTATTTT.

There are many counts of this clonotype. V gene TRBV11-2 combines with J gene TRBJ2-1; TRBD1 matches at 8 bases. Germline values: CDR1 SGHAT, CDR2 FQNNGV. The CDR3 contains 18 residues. Losses at the gene ends were 3 bases for V and 5 bases for J; bases not matched to a gene: 15. CDR3 region: CASSFTGTGSGINNEQFF. In DNA form, the CDR3 reads TGTGCCAGCAGCTTTACCGGGACAGGTTCTGGGATCAACAATGAGCAGTTCTTC. The entire variable domain, with the rest obtained from reference TRBV11-2 and TRBJ2-1, is as follows: EAGVAQSPRYKIIEKRQSVAFWCNPISGHATLYWYQQILGQGPKLLIQFQNNGVVDDSQLPKDRFSAERLKGVDSTLKIQPAKLEDSAVYLCASSFTGTGSGINNEQFFGPGTRLTVL.

This clonotype was recorded many times. With a much larger clone just one base away, this may be a read error. J is TRBJ1-2 and V is TRBV28; D perhaps matches TRBD1 (5 bases). V was cut by 3 bases and J by 4 bases, with 9 bases left in between. The CDR3 covers 13 residues. Germline V gene lookup returns CDR1 MDHEN and CDR2 SYDVKM. DNA of the CDR3: TGTGCCAGCAGTTTTGGGGGTGCCTATGGCTACACCTTC. This encodes CASSFGGAYGYTF.

This clonotype was seen a handful of times. This rearrangement joins TRBV18 to TRBJ1-2, with D perhaps TRBD1 (5 bases). The ends were cut back, 3 bases at V and 8 bases at J, with 22 bases in the middle. From germline, CDR1 is KGHSH and CDR2 LQKENI. The CDR3 covers 16 residues. CDR3 sequence: CASSPSGGTVVLGYTF. The CDR3 region has the DNA TGTGCCAGCTCACCCTCCGGGGGGACCGTGGTTCTAGGCTACACCTTC. The variable domain in full, with the rest retrieved from reference TRBV18 and TRBJ1-2, is NAGVMQNPRHLVRRRGQEARLRCSPMKGHSHVYWYRQLPEEGLKFMVYLQKENIIDESGMPKERFSAEFPKEGPSILRIQQVVRGDSAAYFCASSPSGGTVVLGYTFGSGTRLTVV.

This clonotype was seen repeatedly, ten times or more. The genes are TRBV11-2 and TRBJ2-7, with TRBD2 matching over 8 bases. The CDR3 length is 14 residues. Trimming took 5 bases from V and 6 from J; bases not matched to a gene: 9. Germline assignment: CDR1 SGHAT and CDR2 FQNNGV. The CDR3, as DNA: TGTGCCAGCAGCCCTAGCGGGCTAGCTCGCGAGCAGTACTTC. Residues: CASSPSGLAREQYF.

In its sample, this clonotype was seen many times. The rearrangement links TRBV2 to TRBJ2-5; D uncertain. The CDR3 totals 14 residues. Germline lookup yields CDR1 SNHLY and CDR2 FYNNEI. V was pared by 4 bases and J by 2 bases, with 11 bases between. The CDR3 coding sequence is TGTGCCAGCAGTGCCGCCAGGAGTCAAGAGACCCAGTACTTC. It specifies CASSAARSQETQYF. Drawing the rest from reference TRBV2 and TRBJ2-5, the complete variable domain is EPEVTQTPSHQVTQMGQEVILRCVPISNHLYFYWYRQILGQKVEFLVSFYNNEISEKSEIFDDQFSVERPDGSNFTLKIRSTKLEDSAMYFCASSAARSQETQYFGPGTRLLVL.

The chain carries TRBV3-2 and TRBJ2-7; whether TRBD2, the table's D call, matches the DNA was not checked. TRBV3-2 is a documented pseudogene. The CDR3 is 17 amino acids. Written as DNA, the CDR3 is TGTGCCAGCAGCCAAGATCGAGATAGCGGGAGTCACAACGAGCAGTACTTC. It encodes CASSQDRDSGSHNEQYF.

The chain has TRBV28 and TRBJ2-1; a possible D gene is TRBD2 (5 bases). Trimming cost V 3 bases and J 13 bases, with 10 bases left between them. The germline CDR1 and CDR2 sequences are MDHEN and SYDVKM. This CDR3 has 11 amino acids. In DNA form, the CDR3 reads TGTGCCAGCAGTTTTCCCGGAGGCCAGTTCTTC. Translation gives CASSFPGGQFF.

The sample holds many counts of this clonotype. The chain is built from TRBV9 and TRBJ2-7; 14 nucleotides align to TRBD2. CDR3 length: 15 amino acids. After removal of 2 bases from V and 3 bases from J, the junction contained 1 base not matched to a gene. Germline CDR1 reads SGDLS; CDR2 reads YYNGEE. The CDR3 region has the DNA TGTGCCAGCAGCGTCGGGACTAGCGGGAGCTACGAGCAGTACTTC. Translation gives CASSVGTSGSYEQYF.

This clonotype occurred many times. This chain connects TRBV20-1 to TRBJ2-1; D is ambiguous. The CDR3 consists of 10 residues. The germline V and J ends were trimmed by 7 bases and 5 bases, with 6 bases remaining between them. CDR1 is DFQATT, CDR2 SNEGSKA, per germline (reference sequence). The CDR3 region has the DNA TGCAGTGGGGTTAACAATGAGCAGTTCTTC. The encoded protein is CSGVNNEQFF.

This clonotype was seen more than once but under ten times. The gene calls are TRBV10-3 and TRBJ2-1, with no clear D. The CDR3 spans 15 residues. Per the germline V gene, CDR1 is ENHRY and CDR2 is SYGVKD. Trimming stripped 3 bases from V and 8 bases from J, with 17 bases between. DNA for the CDR3: TGTGCCATCAGTGACCACCGGAACCAAGACGATGAGCAGTTCTTC. Translated, it gives CAISDHRNQDDEQFF.

This clonotype was observed many times. The chain joins TRBV20-1 to TRBJ2-7, with a weak D call TRBD1 (5 bases). CDR3 length: 17 residues. The V end was cut by 3 bases, the J end by 1 base, with 22 bases between. Germline-derived CDR1 and CDR2 are DFQATT and SNEGSKA (reference sequence). This CDR3 is CSARAQGAALLSYEQYF. CDR3 DNA sequence: TGCAGTGCTAGGGCCCAGGGTGCGGCCCTCCTATCCTACGAGCAGTACTTC.

This clonotype turned up a few times. The chain joins TRBV7-9 to TRBJ2-2; weak D call: TRBD2 (5 bases). CDR1 SEHNR and CDR2 FQNEAQ come from the germline V gene (reference sequence). V dropped 5 bases and J dropped 2 bases, with 18 bases sitting between them. The CDR3 runs 17 residues. The CDR3 sequence is CASSRRGSGINTGELFF. CDR3 nucleotide sequence: TGTGCCAGCAGCCGACGGGGTTCAGGAATTAACACCGGGGAGCTGTTTTTT.

This clonotype appeared many times. The rearrangement joins TRBV20-1 to TRBJ1-4; D ambiguous. Per germline, CDR1 DFQATT and CDR2 SNEGSKA (reference sequence). The V gene lost 1 base and the J gene lost 8 bases, with 14 bases spanning the gap. The CDR3 contains 14 residues. CDR3 coding DNA: TGCAGTGCTAGAGCCGACACCGAGGACGAAAAACTGTTTTTT. Protein product: CSARADTEDEKLFF.

A few counts support this clonotype. The chain couples TRBV20-1 to TRBJ2-1; D gene ambiguous. The CDR3 extends over 12 amino acids. Germline assignment: CDR1 DFQATT and CDR2 SNEGSKA (reference sequence). Trimming removed 3 bases at V and 8 bases at J, with 11 bases between. The CDR3 is CSARSWADEQFF. For the CDR3, the DNA is TGCAGTGCTAGGTCCTGGGCGGATGAGCAGTTCTTC.

The chain recombines TRBV25-1 with TRBJ2-3; D is uncertain. V lost 6 bases, J lost 2 bases, and 12 bases lay in between. The CDR3 extends over 14 amino acids. Germline V gives CDR1 MGHDK, CDR2 SYGVNS. The CDR3 nucleotides read TGTGCCAGCAGCGGGTGGAGCCACACAGATACGCAGTATTTT. Amino acids: CASSGWSHTDTQYF.

In its sample, this clonotype was seen many times. This chain links TRBV19 with TRBJ1-2, with D unresolved. CDR1 is LNHDA, CDR2 SQIVND, per germline (reference sequence). The CDR3 has 15 residues. Trimming shortened V by 9 bases and J by 4 bases, and 21 bases separated the two germline ends. The CDR3 DNA is TGTGCCAGCTTAGACCGGCAGTATGGATTCTATGGCTACACCTTC. It translates to CASLDRQYGFYGYTF.

This clonotype was seen more than once but under ten times. The V call is TRBV28, the J call TRBJ2-7; possible D gene TRBD1, 6 bases. The ends were cut back, 5 bases at V and 4 bases at J, with 18 bases in the middle. CDR1 and CDR2 (germline): MDHEN, SYDVKM. This CDR3 region has 15 residues. The CDR3 region is CASSPQGWNLYEQYF. The CDR3 nucleotides read TGTGCCAGCAGTCCTCAGGGGTGGAATTTATACGAGCAGTACTTC.

This chain links TRBV6-2 or TRBV6-3 with TRBJ2-5; 14 nucleotides align to TRBD2. The germline gives CDR1 MNHEY, CDR2 SVGEGT. The CDR3 has 19 residues. V lost 8 bases to trimming and J lost 1 base; unmatched junction nucleotides: 15. The CDR3 region has the DNA TGTGCCAGCGGAGACCTCGGACTAGCGGGAGGCGGGCTCCAAGAGACCCAGTACTTC. Its translation is CASGDLGLAGGGLQETQYF.

This clonotype showed up many times. The chain combines TRBV7-9 with TRBJ1-1; 8 nucleotides line up with TRBD1. V trimming: 1 base; J trimming: 3 bases; junction bases outside the gene matches: 7. Germline V lookup: CDR1 SEHNR, CDR2 FQNEAQ (reference sequence). There are 16 residues in the CDR3. Here the CDR3 reads CASSLVRDRPYTEAFF. The CDR3 DNA sequence: TGTGCCAGCAGCTTAGTAAGGGACAGGCCTTACACTGAAGCTTTCTTT.

Note on this clonotype: It may be a read error: a sequence one base away is much more abundant. The chain uses TRBV2 and TRBJ2-3, with D uncertain. The CDR3 has 12 residues. Trimming removed 4 bases at V and 3 bases at J, with 5 bases between. The germline V gene encodes CDR1 SNHLY and CDR2 FYNNEI. CDR3 in amino acids: CASSVRTDTQYF. The CDR3 DNA sequence: TGTGCCAGCAGTGTTAGGACAGATACGCAGTATTTT. Based on the CDR3 plus reference TRBV2 and TRBJ2-3, the full variable domain is EPEVTQTPSHQVTQMGQEVILRCVPISNHLYFYWYRQILGQKVEFLVSFYNNEISEKSEIFDDQFSVERPDGSNFTLKIRSTKLEDSAMYFCASSVRTDTQYFGPGTRLTVL.

This chain uses TRBV7-9 with TRBJ2-7; tentative D call: TRBD2 (6 bases). V lost 9 bases and J 1 base, leaving 19 bases between the germline ends. This CDR3 contains 15 residues. The germline V gene encodes CDR1 SEHNR and CDR2 FQNEAQ (reference sequence). CDR3 coding DNA: TGTGCCAGTACCCTTCAAGGAGGGACGTCCTACGAGCAGTACTTC. This sequence encodes CASTLQGGTSYEQYF.

Ten or more counts support this clonotype. The rearrangement joins TRBV2 to TRBJ1-3; D is possibly TRBD1 (5 bases). Germline V gene data show CDR1 as SNHLY and CDR2 as FYNNEI. The CDR3 has 17 amino acids. V was clipped by 6 bases and J by 2 bases, with 20 bases between them. The CDR3 DNA is TGTGCCAGCAGAGAATCGCCCCCAGGGTTTACTGGAAACACCATATATTTT. It translates to CASRESPPGFTGNTIYF.